The 30 T cell receptor beta chains given below trace back to one sample, sequenced in a study of CD4 T cells in relation to SARS-CoV-2 and coronaviruses. Unexposed donor CD4+ T cells date from about 2011-2018, before the COVID-19 pandemic. After around nine days of culture, CD4+ T cells were isolated. Antigens of these TCRs are unknown. Assay: immunoSEQ multiplex PCR; the TCRdb copy retains only in-frame clones and omits some. The sample includes tens of thousands of clones, roughly 76% of them seen just once. What was sequenced was CD4+ T cells from PBMCs, cultured in vitro. The source of these receptors is a human donor in good health.

This clone was found a few times. The CDR3 region is CASSLVSGGNTEAFF. CDR3 coding DNA: TGTGCCAGCAGCTTAGTTTCAGGGGGCAACACTGAAGCTTTCTTT. This chain uses TRBV7-9 with TRBJ1-1; 8 nucleotides match TRBD1. Germline CDR1 SEHNR, CDR2 FQNEAQ (reference sequence). The V gene end was trimmed by 1 base and the J gene end by 2 bases; junction bases not matched to a gene: 3. The CDR3 totals 15 residues.

This clone appeared a few times. The chain links TRBV3-1 (or the pseudogene TRBV3-2) to TRBJ1-1; D is unresolved. The CDR3 extends over 15 amino acids. Germline assignment: CDR1 LGHDT and CDR2 YNNKEL (reference sequence). V gave up 2 bases and J gave up 0 bases, with 10 bases separating them. CDR3 sequence (DNA): TGTGCCAGCAGCCAATTAGGTTTTATGAACACTGAAGCTTTCTTT. Translated: CASSQLGFMNTEAFF.

The CDR3 DNA is TGTGCCAGCAGCTTATTTGGAGGGACTTGGGAGACCCAGTACTTC. The encoded protein is CASSLFGGTWETQYF. The chain links TRBV11-2 to TRBJ2-5, with TRBD2 as a possible D gene (6 bases). From germline, CDR1 is SGHAT and CDR2 FQNNGV. Deletions cut 2 bases from V and 5 bases from J, with 15 bases between. The CDR3 is 15 amino acids.

The V call is TRBV9, the J call TRBJ1-3; D is unresolved. With 3 bases removed from V and 0 bases from J, the gap between germline ends came to 10 bases. CDR3 length: 15 amino acids. CDR1 SGDLS and CDR2 YYNGEE come from the germline V gene. The CDR3 DNA is TGTGCCAGCAGCGACGGACGGGCCTCTGGAAACACCATATATTTT. Translated: CASSDGRASGNTIYF.

This clone was counted only a few times. This sequence joins TRBV2 and TRBJ1-6, with no clear D. CDR1 and CDR2 from the germline V gene are SNHLY and FYNNEI. The CDR3 extends over 15 amino acids. V was cut by 4 bases and J by 0 bases, with 7 bases left in between. The CDR3 nucleotides are TGTGCCAGCAGTGTCAGTAGCTCCTATAATTCACCCCTCCACTTT. It translates to CASSVSSSYNSPLHF.

The chain carries TRBV29-1 and TRBJ1-1; weak D call: TRBD1 (6 bases). The CDR3 has 13 residues. The V gene lost 6 bases and the J gene lost 4 bases, with 15 bases spanning the gap. CDR1 and CDR2 (germline): SQVTM, ANQGSEA. The CDR3 DNA sequence: TGCAGCGTCAAGGGGGGGGGCTCCACTGAAGCTTTCTTT. Amino acids: CSVKGGGSTEAFF. Together with reference TRBV29-1 and TRBJ1-1, the CDR3 gives the full variable domain: SAVISQKPSRDICQRGTSLTIQCQVDSQVTMMFWYRQQPGQSLTLIATANQGSEATYESGFVIDKFPISRPNLTFSTLTVSNMSPEDSSIYLCSVKGGGSTEAFFGQGTRLTVV.

This chain links TRBV28 with TRBJ1-2; D gene ambiguous. CDR1 MDHEN and CDR2 SYDVKM come from the germline V gene. V lost 3 bases and J 5 bases, leaving 16 bases between the germline ends. This CDR3 comprises 15 residues. The CDR3 spells CASSFAGLMGYGYTF. CDR3 coding DNA: TGTGCCAGCAGTTTCGCAGGCCTAATGGGGTATGGCTACACCTTC.

This chain joins TRBV6-5 and TRBJ2-3; 7 bases match TRBD1. This CDR3 comprises 14 residues. CDR1 is MNHEY and CDR2 is SVGAGI in the germline V gene. Trimming removed 6 bases from V and 6 bases from J; junction bases left unmatched: 9. The CDR3 coding sequence is TGTGCCAGCAGCCGACAGGGTTCGATGGATACGCAGTATTTT. Its translation is CASSRQGSMDTQYF.

The V gene is TRBV6-5, the J gene TRBJ2-7; 8 bases map to TRBD2. V dropped 6 bases and J dropped 6; count of bases not matched to a gene: 10. The CDR3 is made up of 14 amino acids. Germline V lookup: CDR1 MNHEY, CDR2 SVGAGI. This CDR3 reads CASRTPGGAGEQYF. The CDR3 bases are TGTGCCAGCAGGACGCCGGGAGGGGCGGGCGAGCAGTACTTC.

V gene TRBV6-2 or TRBV6-3 combines with J gene TRBJ1-2; D not certain. Trimming left V 4 bases short and J 4 bases short, with 10 bases between. Germline V gives CDR1 MNHEY, CDR2 SVGEGT. The CDR3 runs to 13 residues. The DNA of the CDR3 is TGTGCCAGCAGTTTAGCGGAACCCTATGGCTACACCTTC. As protein: CASSLAEPYGYTF.

This clone was counted only a few times. The genes are TRBV19 and TRBJ1-6; unclear D gene. The V and J ends lost 0 bases and 11 bases respectively, with 20 bases between them. CDR1 and CDR2 (germline): LNHDA, SQIVND (reference sequence). The length of the CDR3 is 17 residues. CDR3 sequence: CASSIDGGLPNSPPLHF. CDR3 nucleotide sequence: TGTGCCAGTAGTATAGATGGCGGACTTCCGAACAGTCCACCCCTCCACTTT. Variable domain in full (rest from reference TRBV19 and TRBJ1-6): DGGITQSPKYLFRKEGQNVTLSCEQNLNHDAMYWYRQDPGQGLRLIYYSQIVNDFQKGDIAEGYSVSREKKESFPLTVTSAQKNPTAFYLCASSIDGGLPNSPPLHFGNGTRLTVT.

The chain carries TRBV7-9 and TRBJ2-3, with D unresolved. CDR1 is SEHNR and CDR2 is FQNEAQ in the germline V gene (reference sequence). This CDR3 is 12 amino acids long. V lost 10 bases and J lost 4, with 12 bases in between. CDR3 nucleotides: TGTGCCACCTCCCAAGCCCCAGATACGCAGTATTTT. Its protein is CATSQAPDTQYF.

This chain connects TRBV5-1 to TRBJ2-7; D unresolved. V was shortened by 2 bases and J by 0 bases, with 15 bases between the two germline ends. The CDR3 has 16 residues. Germline CDR1 SGHRS, CDR2 YFSETQ. In DNA form, the CDR3 reads TGCGCCAGCAGCTTAGAAGGGCCACTCCGCTCCTACGAGCAGTACTTC. Its protein is CASSLEGPLRSYEQYF.

This chain links TRBV7-2 with TRBJ1-2, with 8 bases identical to TRBD1. This CDR3 is 15 amino acids long. The germline V gene has CDR1 SGHTA and CDR2 FQGNSA. With 0 bases clipped from V and 2 bases from J, the junction kept 2 bases outside the gene matches. DNA of the CDR3: TGTGCCAGCAGCTTAGCAGCAGGGGGCAACTATGGCTACACCTTC. The encoded protein is CASSLAAGGNYGYTF.

This rearrangement joins TRBV10-2 to TRBJ2-7; 9 bases agree with TRBD1. V was pared by 6 bases and J by 5 bases, with 5 bases of the junction left unmatched. The V gene's germline CDR1 is WSHSY and CDR2 SAAADI. There are 13 residues in the CDR3. The CDR3 bases are TGCGCCAGCAGGTCGGGACAGGGTAACGAGCAGTACTTC. It encodes CASRSGQGNEQYF.

This sequence joins TRBV6-2 or TRBV6-3 and TRBJ1-1, with D perhaps matching TRBD1 (5 bases). The V end was cut by 0 bases, the J end by 6 bases, with 8 bases between. The germline V gene has CDR1 MNHEY and CDR2 SVGEGT. The CDR3 contains 13 residues. The CDR3 here is CASSYSWGSEAFF. Here the CDR3 DNA reads TGTGCCAGCAGTTACTCTTGGGGGTCTGAAGCTTTCTTT.

The chain couples TRBV15 to TRBJ2-2; the match to TRBD2 covers 7 bases. J gave up 6 bases and V 5 bases, and 9 bases lay outside the gene matches. This CDR3 spans 15 amino acids. Germline loops: CDR1 LNHNV, CDR2 YYDKDF (reference sequence). CDR3: CATSVRLAGAGELFF. The CDR3 nucleotides are TGTGCCACCAGCGTTAGACTAGCCGGGGCCGGGGAGCTGTTTTTT.

Only one count was recorded for this clone. The chain combines TRBV5-1 with TRBJ2-1; 12 bases are shared with TRBD1. The junction had 9 bases not matched to a gene; V was cut back by 5 bases and J by 3 bases. CDR1 is SGHRS, CDR2 YFSETQ, per germline. This CDR3 has 17 amino acids. For the CDR3, the DNA is TGCGCCAGCAGAAGGGACAGGGGGCGGGACCTCTACAATGAGCAGTTCTTC. Its protein product is CASRRDRGRDLYNEQFF.

The chain combines TRBV2 with TRBJ1-1; TRBD1 aligns across 7 bases. The CDR3 runs 14 residues. The V segment lost 6 bases and the J segment 0 bases; nucleotides outside the gene matches: 4. Germline CDR1 reads SNHLY; CDR2 reads FYNNEI. The CDR3 protein is CASRMGQLNTEAFF. CDR3 nucleotides: TGTGCCAGCAGGATGGGACAGCTGAACACTGAAGCTTTCTTT. Full variable domain (outside the CDR3, taken from reference TRBV2 and TRBJ1-1): EPEVTQTPSHQVTQMGQEVILRCVPISNHLYFYWYRQILGQKVEFLVSFYNNEISEKSEIFDDQFSVERPDGSNFTLKIRSTKLEDSAMYFCASRMGQLNTEAFFGQGTRLTVV.

This clone was observed once. This chain joins TRBV9 and TRBJ1-5; D uncertain. V gave up 0 bases and J gave up 7 bases, with 5 bases separating them. The V gene's germline CDR1 is SGDLS and CDR2 YYNGEE. CDR3 length: 12 residues. The CDR3: CASSVDGQPQHF. The CDR3 DNA reads TGTGCCAGCAGCGTAGACGGGCAGCCCCAGCATTTT.

V and J are TRBV28 and TRBJ1-2; 7 nucleotides align to TRBD1. Germline V gene lookup returns CDR1 MDHEN and CDR2 SYDVKM. With V trimmed by 7 bases and J by 7 bases, 9 bases remained unmatched. CDR3 length equals 13 residues. The DNA of the CDR3 is TGTGCCAGCACGACAGGGAGCTTGGGTGGCTACACCTTC. Translating it yields CASTTGSLGGYTF.

The chain has TRBV7-9 and TRBJ2-7; 11 bases are a match to TRBD2. J was trimmed by 4 bases and V by 5 bases; bases with no gene match: 10. This CDR3 is 16 amino acids long. Germline CDR1 reads SEHNR; CDR2 reads FQNEAQ (reference sequence). The CDR3 DNA is TGTGCCAGCAGCCGGGGGGGTAGCGGGAGGGAATACGAGCAGTACTTC. It specifies CASSRGGSGREYEQYF.

Only a few counts were recorded for this clone. The chain has TRBV29-1 and TRBJ1-1; 7 positions match TRBD1. The CDR3 consists of 13 residues. Trimming took 2 bases from V and 4 from J; bases not matched to a gene: 4. The germline V gene encodes CDR1 SQVTM and CDR2 ANQGSEA. CDR3 in DNA: TGCAGCGTTGAAAAGGGGGCGGGCACTGAAGCTTTCTTT. Amino acids: CSVEKGAGTEAFF.

The chain uses TRBV4-2 and TRBJ2-3, with D perhaps given as TRBD1 or TRBD2 (5 bases each). V gave up 0 bases and J gave up 2 bases, with 12 bases separating them. The CDR3 totals 16 residues. Germline CDR1 reads LGHNA; CDR2 reads YNFKEQ. CDR3 sequence reads: CASSQDEGQATDTQYF. CDR3 nucleotide sequence: TGTGCCAGCAGCCAAGATGAGGGGCAGGCCACAGATACGCAGTATTTT.

The rearrangement uses TRBV7-9 and TRBJ2-3; TRBD2 matches at 9 bases. J was trimmed by 2 bases and V by 1 base; bases with no gene match: 13. The CDR3 is 19 amino acids. CDR1 is SEHNR and CDR2 is FQNEAQ in the germline V gene (reference sequence). DNA for the CDR3: TGTGCCAGCAGCTTAGTAGCCCTTTCGACTAGCGGTTTCACAGATACGCAGTATTTT. Encoded protein: CASSLVALSTSGFTDTQYF.

V is TRBV25-1 and J is TRBJ2-5; tentative D call: TRBD1 (5 bases). This CDR3 spans 14 amino acids. Germline CDR1 reads MGHDK; CDR2 reads SYGVNS. Between the trimmed V and J ends, which lost 4 bases and 0 bases, there was a span of 9 bases. CDR3 in amino acids: CASSVGHHQETQYF. DNA of the CDR3: TGTGCCAGCAGTGTTGGACACCACCAAGAGACCCAGTACTTC.

This clone was seen just once. The chain uses TRBV19 and TRBJ1-2; D gene unclear. Germline CDR1 LNHDA, CDR2 SQIVND (reference sequence). Trimming removed 5 bases from V and 8 bases from J, with 18 bases in between. This CDR3 comprises 14 residues. The CDR3 spells CASSPPGREGGYTF. The CDR3 coding sequence is TGTGCCAGTAGTCCTCCGGGGAGGGAAGGGGGCTACACCTTC.

V and J are TRBV25-1 and TRBJ2-3; maybe TRBD1 (7 bases). The ends were cut back, 0 bases at V and 1 base at J, with 14 bases in the middle. Germline V gene sequence: CDR1 MGHDK, CDR2 SYGVNS. The CDR3 runs 17 residues. The CDR3 nucleotides read TGTGCCAGCAGTGAATATCGTCAGGGGGAGGGCACAGATACGCAGTATTTT. It yields the protein CASSEYRQGEGTDTQYF.

A few counts support this clone. J is TRBJ2-1 and V is TRBV10-1, with TRBD1 identical over 7 bases. The CDR3 has 12 amino acids. Germline V gene sequence: CDR1 WNHNN, CDR2 SYGVQD (reference sequence). J was trimmed by 14 bases and V by 0 bases; bases with no gene match: 4. The CDR3 DNA follows: TGCGCCAGCAGTGAGTCGAGGGGGCTAAAGTTCTTC. Amino acid sequence: CASSESRGLKFF.

The gene calls are TRBV6-4 and TRBJ2-3; D uncertain. CDR1 and CDR2 (germline): MRHNA, SNTAGT. V was pared by 4 bases and J by 1 base, with 12 bases between. The CDR3 runs 15 residues. The CDR3: CASSVDGFRTDTQYF. The CDR3 DNA reads as TGTGCCAGCAGTGTTGACGGGTTTCGCACAGATACGCAGTATTTT.